Listed below are T cell receptor beta chains from one sample, sequenced in a study of blood T cell repertoires in COVID-19. The table came from immunoSEQ multiplex PCR; TCRdb's copy has only in-frame clones and leaves some out. The data contain hundreds of thousands of clones, 87% of them singletons. Input material: PBMCs or T cells enriched from blood (not recorded which). The receptor set was obtained from a woman in her twenties or thirties with acute COVID-19. Both conserved end residues are part of each CDR3. A D gene is named only where the DNA matches it firmly. The size of a clone is reported for some rows only, either as once, few or many, or as a class for expanded clones.

cdr3_nt cdr3_aa clone_size v_call d_call j_call cdr3_length
TGTGCCAGCAGTGAAGCGTTACAGTCTTCACCCCTCCACTTT CASSEALQSSPLHF NA TRBV6-1 NA TRBJ1-6 14
TGTGCCAGCAGTGAGTCCGGACGAGGGTATGGCTACACCTTC CASSESGRGYGYTF NA TRBV6-4 NA TRBJ1-2 14
TGTGCCAGCAGTTCGTCGGGACAAAACTATGGCTACACCTTC CASSSSGQNYGYTF once TRBV28 NA TRBJ1-2 14
TGTGCCAGCAGCCCTACGTACCAGGGCAATCAGCCCCAGCATTTT CASSPTYQGNQPQHF few TRBV28 NA TRBJ1-5 15
TGCGCCAGCAGCCAAGTCCCACTAGCCGCCTACAATGAGCAGTTCTTC CASSQVPLAAYNEQFF once TRBV4-1 NA TRBJ2-1 16
TGTGCCAGTAGTCCCCGGGTGGGGACAGGGAGCGGCGAAGCTTTCTTT CASSPRVGTGSGEAFF NA TRBV19 TRBD1 TRBJ1-1 16
TGTGCCAGCAGCTTAATGCCGGGACGGGACAGGATGAACACTGAAGCTTTCTTT CASSLMPGRDRMNTEAFF NA TRBV7-3 TRBD1 TRBJ1-1 18
TGCAGCGTAGGAGGACTAGCGGGGAACTTCGGATACAATGAGCAGTTCTTC CSVGGLAGNFGYNEQFF NA TRBV29-1 TRBD2 TRBJ2-1 17
TGTGCCAGCAGTTACTCGTCGGGAGCTTCTGAGCAGTACTTC CASSYSSGASEQYF few TRBV6-5 NA TRBJ2-7 14
TGTGCCAGCAGCTTTGGCAGTAATCAGCCCCAGCATTTT CASSFGSNQPQHF NA TRBV7-8 NA TRBJ1-5 13
TGTGCCAGCAGAGGGGGGGGATATAATGAAAAACTGTTTTTT CASRGGGYNEKLFF NA TRBV2 NA TRBJ1-4 14
TGCGCCAGCAGAGGAGGGGTACAACCGTGCACAGACATTTTGGGCGAGCAGTACTTC CASRGGVQPCTDILGEQYF NA TRBV10-1 NA TRBJ2-7 19
TGTGCCAGCAGCCAAGACGATCGGGGTACGGTGGAGACCCAGTACTTC CASSQDDRGTVETQYF NA TRBV3-1/TRBV3-2 NA TRBJ2-5 16
TGTGCCAGCAGTTTCAACATACAGGGTGAAGCTTTCTTT CASSFNIQGEAFF NA TRBV27 NA TRBJ1-1 13
TGTGCCAGTAAAAGTTCCAGGCGGGCCCAAGATACGCAGTATTTT CASKSSRRAQDTQYF NA TRBV19 NA TRBJ2-3 15
TGTGCCAGCAGCTTGGACACCTACGAGCAGTACTTC CASSLDTYEQYF NA TRBV5-4 NA TRBJ2-7 12
TGCGCCAGCAGCCAAGCCCCTGGACCGGGGACTGAAGCTTTCTTT CASSQAPGPGTEAFF NA TRBV4-3 NA TRBJ1-1 15
TGTGCCAGCAGCTTTCGGGGGGCGGCTGAAGCTTTCTTT CASSFRGAAEAFF once TRBV5-4 NA TRBJ1-1 13
TGCGCCAGCAGCCAGGCTCAGGGGCCCGCTCAGCCCCAGCATTTT CASSQAQGPAQPQHF NA TRBV4-1 NA TRBJ1-5 15
TGTGCCAGCGGGTGGGGAGGGAGCTCCTATAATTCACCCCTCCACTTT CASGWGGSSYNSPLHF NA TRBV27 NA TRBJ1-6 16
TGCGCCAGCAGCGCCGGGACAGGGGGCAGGGACACTGAAGCTTTCTTT CASSAGTGGRDTEAFF NA TRBV4-3 TRBD1 TRBJ1-1 16
TGTGCCAGCAGCCCCTGGACAGACTCCTCTGGAAACACCATATATTTT CASSPWTDSSGNTIYF NA TRBV3-1/TRBV3-2 NA TRBJ1-3 16
TGTGCCAGCAGCCCGCGTGGGGGGGCAGATACGCAGTATTTT CASSPRGGADTQYF few TRBV11-2 TRBD2 TRBJ2-3 14
TGTGCCAGCAGCGCCGGGACAGGGGGCTACGAGCAGTACTTC CASSAGTGGYEQYF NA TRBV5-4 TRBD1 TRBJ2-7 14
TGTGCCAGCAGCTTCAGGGTTGGAGATACGCAGTATTTT CASSFRVGDTQYF NA TRBV12-3/TRBV12-4 NA TRBJ2-3 13
TGTGCCACCAGTGATCCCACTAGCGGGGGGGGCTACAATGAGCAGTTCTTC CATSDPTSGGGYNEQFF NA TRBV24-1 TRBD2 TRBJ2-1 17
TGTGCCAGCTCACCAGAACAGGGTTCCTACGAGCAGTACTTC CASSPEQGSYEQYF NA TRBV18 NA TRBJ2-7 14
TGCGCCAGCAGCCAGGCGGACAGAACCGGGGAGCTGTTTTTT CASSQADRTGELFF NA TRBV4-3 NA TRBJ2-2 14
TGCGCCAGCAGCTTGCTTCTAGCGGGGCCTACAGATACGCAGTATTTT CASSLLLAGPTDTQYF NA TRBV5-1 TRBD2 TRBJ2-3 16
TGCGCCAGCAGCCCCGTCGGACAGGTTCTAAGCAATCAGCCCCAGCATTTT CASSPVGQVLSNQPQHF NA TRBV4-1 TRBD1 TRBJ1-5 17
TGTGCCAGCAGTTCCCTAGCGGGAGGGTCCTACGAGCAGTACTTC CASSSLAGGSYEQYF once TRBV28 TRBD2 TRBJ2-7 15
TGTGCCTGGATTGCTAGATCCCAGTCCTACAATGAGCAGTTCTTC CAWIARSQSYNEQFF few TRBV30 NA TRBJ2-1 15
TGTGCCAGCAGTGAAGCTACAGGAATAGAGACCCAGTACTTC CASSEATGIETQYF NA TRBV2 NA TRBJ2-5 14
TGTGCCAGCAGCTTAGTGGGACTCCGGGGCTACCATGAGCAGTTCTTC CASSLVGLRGYHEQFF NA TRBV7-9 NA TRBJ2-1 16
TGTGCCAGCAGCTTACCACGTACGGCTAGCGGGAAGAGTAGCTACGAGCAGTACTTC CASSLPRTASGKSSYEQYF NA TRBV7-9 TRBD2 TRBJ2-7 19
TGTGCCAGTAGTATATATAGCGGAAGCTCCTACAATGAGCAGTTCTTC CASSIYSGSSYNEQFF NA TRBV19 NA TRBJ2-1 16
TGTGCCAGCTCACCAGGGGGACATTGGTGGTTCTTC CASSPGGHWWFF NA TRBV18 NA TRBJ2-1 12
TGTGCCAGCAGTTATGACAGGGGCGGTAACTATGGCTACACCTTC CASSYDRGGNYGYTF NA TRBV6-6 TRBD1 TRBJ1-2 15
TGTGCCAGCAGCTTGGGGGGACAGGGGCCGAACACTGAAGCTTTCTTT CASSLGGQGPNTEAFF NA TRBV5-6 TRBD1 TRBJ1-1 16
TGTGCCAGCAGCCAATTCCTAGCGGGAGCCGGGGAGCTGTTTTTT CASSQFLAGAGELFF few TRBV3-1/TRBV3-2 TRBD2 TRBJ2-2 15
TGTGCCAGCAGCCAAGGAAATCGTCGGAGGGGAGATACGCAGTATTTT CASSQGNRRRGDTQYF NA TRBV3-1/TRBV3-2 NA TRBJ2-3 16
TGTGCCAGTACACCGGCCAACGTCCTGACTTTC CASTPANVLTF NA TRBV6-5 NA TRBJ2-6 11
TGTGCCAGCAGCCAGGATCAGGTGGCTGAAGCTTTCTTT CASSQDQVAEAFF NA TRBV14 NA TRBJ1-1 13
TGCGCCAGCAGCTTGGGAGGGCCAGGGGGCCACACCGGGGAGCTGTTTTTT CASSLGGPGGHTGELFF NA TRBV5-1 TRBD1 TRBJ2-2 17
TGTGCCAGCAGTCCAGACAGGTCAAACACCGGGGAGCTGTTTTTT CASSPDRSNTGELFF NA TRBV2 NA TRBJ2-2 15
TGTGCAATAGGGGGGAGGGCTGAAGCTTTCTTT CAIGGRAEAFF NA TRBV2 NA TRBJ1-1 11
TGTGCCAGCAGCCGCCACCCTACAGGGGCGGGGAGCACAGATACGCAGTATTTT CASSRHPTGAGSTDTQYF NA TRBV3-1/TRBV3-2 NA TRBJ2-3 18
TGTGCCAGCACTCCAGCGGGGTTCGCCGGGGAGCTGTTTTTT CASTPAGFAGELFF NA TRBV28 TRBD2 TRBJ2-2 14